This T cell receptor (beta chain) came from a study of blood T cell repertoires in COVID-19. Whole-study context: The samples span acute and convalescent COVID-19 from the United States, Italy and Spain.

V dropped 6 bases and J dropped 2; count of bases not matched to a gene: 4. Germline V gene sequence: CDR1 SNHLY, CDR2 FYNNEI. The CDR3 has 15 amino acids. Profiled with immunoSEQ multiplex PCR; TCRdb holds only in-frame clones, not every one. This sample has roughly 27,000 clones, with around 89% found just once. V gene TRBV2 combines with J gene TRBJ1-6; TRBD1 matches at 7 bases. This TCR was recovered from a man in his sixties with acute or convalescent COVID-19. Specimen: peripheral blood. The CDR3 spells CASRGRGTYNSPLHF. Written as DNA, the CDR3 is TGTGCCAGCAGGGGCAGGGGGACCTATAATTCACCCCTCCACTTT.